The present T cell receptor (beta chain) was sequenced within a study of cytomegalovirus exposure and HLA in healthy donors. The CDR3 runs 12 residues. Trimming shortened V by 8 bases and J by 6 bases, and 10 bases separated the two germline ends. The germline V gene has CDR1 MDHEN and CDR2 SYDVKM. The approximately 120-subject validation cohort, separate from the 666-subject first cohort, included the donors. The protocol was immunoSEQ multiplex PCR, while the TCRdb copy is restricted to in-frame clones and leaves out a portion. The sample holds more than 65,000 clones, approximately 96% seen once. V is TRBV28 and J is TRBJ2-2; a possible D gene is TRBD2 (5 bases). The receptor was isolated from a woman younger than 30 in good health and CMV-seronegative. The sequenced sample was PBMCs. CDR3 in amino acids: CASREWPGELFF. Written as DNA, the CDR3 is TGTGCCAGCCGGGAATGGCCCGGGGAGCTGTTTTTT.